The T cell receptor (beta chain) described here comes from a study of identical twins. TCRdb itself ran the 5' RACE reads through MiXCR, one entry per CDR3 protein. This table holds more than 250,000 distinct CDR3 sequences, under 9% found once. This CDR3 is built from 15 residues. Looked up from germline, CDR1 is MNHEY and CDR2 is SVGEGT. Trimming cost V 2 bases and J 1 base, with 10 bases left between them. The sample also formed part of further work on yellow fever vaccine responses in identical twins.

J is TRBJ2-3 and V is TRBV6-2 or TRBV6-3; D possibly corresponds to TRBD2 (6 bases). The clonotype originates from a woman between 18 and 29 years old in good health. Input material: memory (CD45RO+) T cells sorted from blood. CDR3 sequence reads: CASSYGGAGTDTQYF. The CDR3 DNA sequence: TGTGCCAGCAGTTACGGAGGGGCCGGCACAGATACGCAGTATTTT.